This entry lists 27 T cell receptor beta chains sequenced from one sample in a study of OX40 agonist ivuxolimab in advanced cancers. Sequenced by immunoSEQ multiplex PCR; TCRdb stores in-frame clones only, minus some. This table has tens of thousands of clones, around 90% appearing once. Sample: CD4+ or CD8+ T cells sorted from blood, taken in a trial of the OX40 agonist ivuxolimab. Receptors were obtained from an adult with an advanced solid tumor such as melanoma, head and neck, liver or kidney cancer.

This chain uses TRBV27 with TRBJ2-2; D not certain. Trimming stripped 3 bases from V and 5 bases from J, with 4 bases between. This CDR3 spans 12 amino acids. Germline V CDR1 and CDR2: MNHEY, SMNVEV (reference sequence). The CDR3 sequence: CASSLATGELFF. The CDR3 DNA is TGTGCCAGCAGTTTGGCTACCGGGGAGCTGTTTTTT.

The chain recombines TRBV5-6 with TRBJ2-1; D is perhaps TRBD2 (6 bases). Trimming shortened V by 0 bases and J by 1 base, and 17 bases separated the two germline ends. CDR3 length equals 18 residues. The germline V gene encodes CDR1 SGHDT and CDR2 YYEEEE. The CDR3 sequence: CASSLEHGTPESYNEQFF. CDR3 nucleotides: TGTGCCAGCAGCTTGGAGCACGGGACTCCCGAGTCCTACAATGAGCAGTTCTTC.

This clone has only one observation. The genes are TRBV4-3 and TRBJ2-1; D is unclear. The CDR3 totals 15 residues. The V gene lost 1 base and the J gene lost 0 bases, with 7 bases spanning the gap. Germline V gene lookup returns CDR1 LGHNA and CDR2 YSLEER. The CDR3 nucleotides read TGCGCCAGCAGCCAAGTAATCGGCTCCTACAATGAGCAGTTCTTC. As protein: CASSQVIGSYNEQFF.

The chain employs TRBV7-9 and TRBJ2-5, with 7 bases that match TRBD2. CDR3 size: 16 residues. Germline V lookup: CDR1 SEHNR, CDR2 FQNEAQ (reference sequence). V shed 4 bases and J 3 bases; nucleotides not matched to a gene: 11. CDR3 nucleotides: TGTGCCAGCAGCTCAACCGTAGCGGGTCTCGAAGAGACCCAGTACTTC. Amino acids: CASSSTVAGLEETQYF. The full variable domain, with the rest looked up from reference TRBV7-9 and TRBJ2-5, is DTGVSQNPRHKITKRGQNVTFRCDPISEHNRLYWYRQTLGQGPEFLTYFQNEAQLEKSRLLSDRFSAERPKGSFSTLEIQRTEQGDSAMYLCASSSTVAGLEETQYFGPGTRLLVL.

The chain links TRBV28 to TRBJ1-4; no clear D gene. CDR1 is MDHEN, CDR2 SYDVKM, per germline. With 8 bases removed from V and 8 bases from J, the gap between germline ends came to 12 bases. The CDR3 runs to 12 residues. DNA of the CDR3: TGTGCCAGCCGGCCTCGGTGGGAAAAACTGTTTTTT. This encodes CASRPRWEKLFF. Filled out from reference TRBV28 and TRBJ1-4, the complete variable domain reads DVKVTQSSRYLVKRTGEKVFLECVQDMDHENMFWYRQDPGLGLRLIYFSYDVKMKEKGDIPEGYSVSREKKERFSLILESASTNQTSMYLCASRPRWEKLFFGSGTQLSVL.

The rearrangement uses TRBV27 and TRBJ2-7; 8 positions agree with TRBD1. Trimming took 4 bases from V and 5 from J; bases not matched to a gene: 4. The V gene's germline CDR1 is MNHEY and CDR2 SMNVEV (reference sequence). CDR3 size: 13 residues. CDR3 DNA: TGTGCCAGCAGTTCGGGGACAGGCCACGAGCAGTACTTC. The encoded protein is CASSSGTGHEQYF.

This CDR3 is CASSETYNEQFF. For the CDR3, the DNA is TGTGCCAGCAGTGAAACTTACAATGAGCAGTTCTTC. The chain has TRBV2 and TRBJ2-1; the D is unclear. CDR3 length equals 12 residues. Germline CDR1 reads SNHLY; CDR2 reads FYNNEI. Trimming took off 2 bases at V and 4 bases at J, with 3 bases between the two ends. The whole variable domain, filled in from reference TRBV2 and TRBJ2-1, reads EPEVTQTPSHQVTQMGQEVILRCVPISNHLYFYWYRQILGQKVEFLVSFYNNEISEKSEIFDDQFSVERPDGSNFTLKIRSTKLEDSAMYFCASSETYNEQFFGPGTRLTVL.

The rearrangement uses TRBV28 and TRBJ2-5; TRBD1 might be the D (6 bases). V gave up 1 base and J gave up 5 bases, with 11 bases separating them. The CDR3 spans 14 residues. Germline CDR1 reads MDHEN; CDR2 reads SYDVKM. The CDR3, as DNA: TGTGCCAGCAGTTTATCTTCCAGGGGCGAGACCCAGTACTTC. As protein: CASSLSSRGETQYF.

This sequence joins TRBV12-5 and TRBJ1-6; D may be TRBD1 (6 bases). Germline loops: CDR1 LGHNT, CDR2 FRNRAP. The CDR3 totals 14 residues. V was pared by 6 bases and J by 7 bases, with 13 bases between. The CDR3 reads CASGPGGGNSPLHF. For the CDR3, the DNA is TGTGCTAGTGGGCCGGGGGGGGGCAATTCACCCCTCCACTTT.

The chain couples TRBV5-6 to TRBJ2-5; 8 bases are a match to TRBD1. The CDR3 is 13 amino acids. The junction had 4 bases not matched to a gene; V was cut back by 4 bases and J by 5 bases. Germline assignment: CDR1 SGHDT and CDR2 YYEEEE. CDR3 nucleotide sequence: TGTGCCAGCAGCCCCTGGACAGGGGAGACCCAGTACTTC. Translation: CASSPWTGETQYF.

The chain couples TRBV4-3 to TRBJ1-1; 12 bases are a match to TRBD1. The germline V gene has CDR1 LGHNA and CDR2 YSLEER. V was clipped by 7 bases and J by 4 bases; unmatched bases: 10. This CDR3 has 16 residues. Here the CDR3 reads CASTPGTGGLGTEAFF. The CDR3 bases are TGCGCCAGCACCCCCGGGACAGGGGGCCTTGGCACTGAAGCTTTCTTT.

CDR3 in amino acids: CASSPGQAALNV. DNA for the CDR3: TGCGCCAGCAGTCCAGGACAGGCCGCCCTGAACGTC. The chain has TRBV10-2 and TRBJ2-7, with 7 nucleotides matching TRBD1. The CDR3 loop spans 12 amino acids. Germline CDR1 reads WSHSY; CDR2 reads SAAADI.

This clone was detected only a few times. V is TRBV11-1 and J is TRBJ1-3; D may be TRBD1 (6 bases). The CDR3 is made up of 15 amino acids. CDR1 and CDR2 (germline): SGHAT, FQDESV (reference sequence). Trimming shortened V by 3 bases and J by 5 bases, and 14 bases separated the two germline ends. CDR3 DNA sequence: TGTGCCAGCAGCTTTTCGGGGGGGGCTAGAAACACCATATATTTT. This gives the protein CASSFSGGARNTIYF.

The V call is TRBV25-1, the J call TRBJ1-1; the match to TRBD1 covers 8 bases. In germline, CDR1 is MGHDK, CDR2 SYGVNS. The CDR3 runs to 13 residues. V gave up 6 bases and J gave up 6 bases; unmatched junction bases: 6. As DNA, the CDR3 is TGTGCCAGCAGCCTCCAGGGGGCCGCTGAAGCTTTCTTT. Translating gives CASSLQGAAEAFF. The full variable domain, in which reference TRBV25-1 and TRBJ1-1 provide the parts outside the CDR3, is EADIYQTPRYLVIGTGKKITLECSQTMGHDKMYWYQQDPGMELHLIHYSYGVNSTEKGDLSSESTVSRIRTEHFPLTLESARPSHTSQYLCASSLQGAAEAFFGQGTRLTVV.

The V call is TRBV7-3, the J call TRBJ1-1; a possible D gene is TRBD1 (5 bases). Germline values: CDR1 SGHTA, CDR2 FQGTGA. V gave up 4 bases and J gave up 5 bases, with 11 bases separating them. The CDR3 extends over 13 amino acids. The CDR3 loop reads CASSYGSGTEAFF. Written as DNA, the CDR3 is TGTGCCAGCAGCTATGGGTCAGGGACTGAAGCTTTCTTT.

The rearrangement uses TRBV7-9 and TRBJ1-1; D is possibly TRBD1 (5 bases). From germline, CDR1 is SEHNR and CDR2 FQNEAQ (reference sequence). Trimming removed 4 bases from V and 0 bases from J, with 6 bases in between. This CDR3 has 13 residues. The CDR3 region is CASSSGVNTEAFF. The CDR3 bases are TGTGCCAGCAGCTCGGGGGTGAACACTGAAGCTTTCTTT. Drawing the rest from reference TRBV7-9 and TRBJ1-1, the complete variable domain is DTGVSQNPRHKITKRGQNVTFRCDPISEHNRLYWYRQTLGQGPEFLTYFQNEAQLEKSRLLSDRFSAERPKGSFSTLEIQRTEQGDSAMYLCASSSGVNTEAFFGQGTRLTVV.

The rearrangement links TRBV27 to TRBJ2-5; possibly TRBD1 or TRBD2 for D (5 bases each). The CDR3 is made up of 11 amino acids. Trimming cost V 5 bases and J 4 bases, with 5 bases left between them. CDR1 is MNHEY, CDR2 SMNVEV, per germline (reference sequence). In DNA, the CDR3 is TGTGCCAGCAGTGGGGGAGAGACCCAGTACTTC. Amino acid sequence: CASSGGETQYF.

The CDR3 DNA is TGTGCCAGCAGCCCCCGACAGGACACTGAAGCTTTCTTT. This codes for CASSPRQDTEAFF. This chain joins TRBV6-5 and TRBJ1-1; D is perhaps TRBD1 (6 bases). The ends were cut back, 6 bases at V and 3 bases at J, with 11 bases in the middle. Germline V gene lookup returns CDR1 MNHEY and CDR2 SVGAGI. The CDR3 sequence is 13 residues long.

The chain joins TRBV7-9 to TRBJ1-3; perhaps TRBD1 as D (5 bases). This CDR3 is 17 amino acids long. Germline V CDR1 and CDR2: SEHNR, FQNEAQ (reference sequence). Trimming removed 2 bases at V and 4 bases at J, with 18 bases between. The CDR3 is CASSLIITLTAGNTIYF. CDR3 DNA: TGTGCCAGCAGCTTAATCATCACACTGACAGCCGGAAACACCATATATTTT.

There are a few counts of this clone. V and J are TRBV7-9 and TRBJ1-2, with D hard to call. Germline V CDR1 and CDR2: SEHNR, FQNEAQ (reference sequence). The CDR3 length is 15 residues. Trimming took 4 bases from V and 8 from J, leaving 20 bases between them. The CDR3 is CASSSRDDIIAGYTF. The CDR3 DNA is TGTGCCAGCAGCTCCCGAGACGACATAATTGCCGGCTACACCTTC.

The table lists this clone with a few counts. The chain is built from TRBV7-2 and TRBJ1-6; perhaps TRBD1 as D (5 bases). Germline CDR1 and CDR2: SGHTA and FQGNSA. The V end was cut by 5 bases, the J end by 7 bases, with 15 bases between. This CDR3 contains 15 residues. CDR3 nucleotide sequence: TGTGCCAGCAGCCTCCAGGGCGTCGGGAATTCACCCCTCCACTTT. Translation: CASSLQGVGNSPLHF. Based on the CDR3 plus reference TRBV7-2 and TRBJ1-6, the full variable domain is GAGVSQSPSNKVTEKGKDVELRCDPISGHTALYWYRQSLGQGLEFLIYFQGNSAPDKSGLPSDRFSAERTGGSVSTLTIQRTQQEDSAVYLCASSLQGVGNSPLHFGNGTRLTVT.

The chain carries TRBV7-2 and TRBJ2-7; no definite D call. Deletions cut 4 bases from V and 3 bases from J, with 10 bases between. Germline V gene lookup returns CDR1 SGHTA and CDR2 FQGNSA. There are 13 residues in the CDR3. CDR3 in DNA: TGTGCCAGCAGCTCGGACCTCATCTACGAGCAGTACTTC. It translates to CASSSDLIYEQYF.

This sequence joins TRBV23-1 and TRBJ2-7, with 7 bases aligning to TRBD2. TRBV23-1 is an ORF for which the function is uncertain. J gave up 6 bases and V 7 bases, and 9 bases lay outside the gene matches. The CDR3 is made up of 13 amino acids. CDR3 region: CASILTSSAEQYV. CDR3 nucleotide sequence: TGCGCCAGCATCTTGACTAGCTCCGCCGAGCAGTACGTC.

In DNA, the CDR3 is TGCGCCAGCAGCCCGGTGGGGACCCATGGCTACACCTTC. It is translated as CASSPVGTHGYTF. The chain recombines TRBV4-1 with TRBJ1-2; the D gene is possibly TRBD1 (5 bases). Germline CDR1 reads MGHRA; CDR2 reads YSYEKL. There are 13 residues in the CDR3. The ends were cut back, 4 bases at V and 6 bases at J, with 12 bases in the middle.

This chain joins TRBV7-3 and TRBJ2-2, with 8 bases matching TRBD1. V lost 2 bases and J lost 3; bases outside the gene matches: 5. The CDR3 has 16 residues. Germline assignment: CDR1 SGHTA and CDR2 FQGTGA. CDR3 sequence (DNA): TGTGCCAGCAGCTTACTGGCGGACAGGGACACCGGGGAGCTGTTTTTT. Translated: CASSLLADRDTGELFF.

The chain couples TRBV5-4 to TRBJ2-1; D may be TRBD2 (6 bases). The CDR3 spans 14 residues. Germline V gene lookup returns CDR1 SGHNT and CDR2 YYREEE (reference sequence). Trimming cost V 4 bases and J 0 bases, with 8 bases left between them. The CDR3 loop is CASSVGGSYNEQFF. The CDR3 coding sequence is TGTGCCAGCAGCGTGGGGGGCTCCTACAATGAGCAGTTCTTC.

The rearrangement uses TRBV29-1 and TRBJ1-1; D possibly corresponds to TRBD1 (5 bases). The CDR3 spans 14 residues. Germline assignment: CDR1 SQVTM and CDR2 ANQGSEA. The V end lost 7 bases, the J end lost 4 bases, and 19 bases lay between the germline ends. DNA for the CDR3: TGCAGCGCCTCGGGGGACGCTCGGGGCACTGAAGCTTTCTTT. Amino acids: CSASGDARGTEAFF.